These T cell receptor beta chains were read from a single sample in a study of CD8 T cells in Susac syndrome. In TCRdb, the immunoSEQ multiplex PCR reads were re-called with MiXCR into one record per CDR3 protein. The sample consists of about 130,000 distinct CDR3 sequences, about 96% of them appearing once. What was sequenced was CD4+ T cells from PBMCs. Receptors were obtained from a human donor in good health. Both conserved end residues are part of each CDR3. D genes are given only for firm matches. Rows give clone size only sometimes, using once, few, many, or a class for an expanded clone.

clone_size	j_call	v_call	d_call	cdr3_aa	cdr3_nt
.	TRBJ1-5	TRBV20-1	TRBD1	CSASRQGVRQPQHF	TGCAGTGCTAGTCGACAGGGGGTAAGGCAGCCCCAGCATTTT
.	TRBJ2-7	TRBV3-1	TRBD1	CASSQFQGEAEQYF	TGTGCCAGCAGCCAATTTCAGGGGGAAGCCGAGCAGTACTTC
.	TRBJ2-1	TRBV5-1	.	CASSRATHNEQFF	TGCGCCAGCAGCCGCGCTACACACAATGAGCAGTTCTTC
.	TRBJ2-7	TRBV25-1	.	CASSEAGRIYEQYF	TGTGCCAGCAGTGAAGCAGGCAGAATTTACGAGCAGTACTTC
.	TRBJ2-5	TRBV7-2	.	CASSPRLQAAQETQYF	TGTGCCAGCAGCCCACGACTGCAAGCGGCCCAAGAGACCCAGTACTTC
.	TRBJ1-2	TRBV29-1	.	CSVDNGPKNGYTF	TGCAGCGTGGACAACGGCCCAAAGAATGGCTACACCTTC
.	TRBJ1-1	TRBV18	.	CASSLQENTEAFF	TGTGCCAGCTCACTTCAGGAGAACACTGAAGCTTTCTTT
once	TRBJ2-2	TRBV19	.	CAARALEAGELFF	TGTGCTGCAAGGGCCTTGGAGGCCGGGGAGCTGTTTTTT
once	TRBJ2-5	TRBV13	.	CASSTRGGAEETQYF	TGTGCCAGCAGCACCCGAGGAGGGGCGGAGGAGACCCAGTACTTC
.	TRBJ2-7	TRBV25-1	TRBD1	CASSAADRVGTYEQYF	TGTGCCAGCAGTGCCGCGGACAGGGTAGGAACCTACGAGCAGTACTTC
.	TRBJ2-1	TRBV5-1	TRBD1	CASSLSNRGAAYNEQFF	TGCGCCAGCAGCTTGAGTAACAGGGGTGCGGCGTACAATGAGCAGTTCTTC
.	TRBJ1-1	TRBV11-2	TRBD1	CASSLGGGTGTEAFF	TGTGCCAGCAGCTTAGGCGGTGGGACAGGAACTGAAGCTTTCTTT
.	TRBJ2-3	TRBV29-1	.	CSAESAGAPGGTQYF	TGCAGCGCTGAATCGGCAGGGGCACCCGGAGGTACGCAGTATTTT
.	TRBJ2-7	TRBV7-9	.	CASSHDKAYEQYF	TGTGCCAGCAGCCATGACAAGGCCTACGAGCAGTACTTC
.	TRBJ1-2	TRBV2	TRBD1	CASSVDRGRAGGYTF	TGTGCCAGCAGCGTGGACAGGGGGCGCGCGGGCGGCTACACCTTC
.	TRBJ1-1	TRBV5-1	.	CASSPRMGSNTEAFF	TGCGCCAGCAGCCCCCGGATGGGCTCAAACACTGAAGCTTTCTTT
.	TRBJ2-3	TRBV5-1	.	CASSPWTGSSTDTQYF	TGCGCCAGCAGCCCCTGGACTGGATCTAGCACAGATACGCAGTATTTT
.	TRBJ2-1	TRBV29-1	.	CSVEYRIF	TGCAGCGTTGAGTATAGGATCTTC
.	TRBJ1-1	TRBV24-1	.	CATSDAGAPTEAFF	TGTGCCACCAGTGACGCCGGTGCGCCCACTGAAGCTTTCTTT
.	TRBJ1-1	TRBV3-1	.	CASSLRGDTEAFF	TGTGCCAGCAGCCTCCGCGGGGACACTGAAGCTTTCTTT
.	TRBJ2-2	TRBV29-1	TRBD2	CSANLISGKNTGELFF	TGCAGCGCCAACCTTATCAGCGGGAAGAACACCGGGGAGCTGTTTTTT
.	TRBJ2-1	TRBV20-1	TRBD2	CSAAAGFGIAGGYYNEQFF	TGCAGTGCCGCCGCGGGCTTCGGGATAGCGGGAGGGTACTACAATGAGCAGTTCTTC
.	TRBJ1-5	TRBV19	.	CATQGISNQPQHF	TGTGCCACCCAGGGAATTAGCAATCAGCCCCAGCATTTT
.	TRBJ2-5	TRBV3-1	.	CASSQAASQTQYF	TGTGCCAGCAGCCAAGCTGCCTCACAGACCCAGTACTTC
.	TRBJ1-6	TRBV20-1	.	CSASGGASPLHF	TGCAGTGCTAGTGGGGGTGCTTCACCCCTCCACTTT
.	TRBJ1-5	TRBV7-2	.	CASSLGPGINQPQHF	TGTGCCAGCAGCTTAGGGCCCGGGATAAATCAGCCCCAGCATTTT
once	TRBJ2-5	TRBV20-1	TRBD2	CSARALAGETQYF	TGCAGTGCTAGAGCGCTAGCGGGAGAGACCCAGTACTTC
.	TRBJ1-5	TRBV29-1	TRBD1	CSVGYGTANQPQHF	TGCAGCGTTGGATATGGGACAGCCAATCAGCCCCAGCATTTT
.	TRBJ2-6	TRBV12-3/TRBV12-4	TRBD1	CASTVGQGAWGANVLTF	TGTGCCAGCACCGTGGGACAGGGGGCTTGGGGGGCCAACGTCCTGACTTTC